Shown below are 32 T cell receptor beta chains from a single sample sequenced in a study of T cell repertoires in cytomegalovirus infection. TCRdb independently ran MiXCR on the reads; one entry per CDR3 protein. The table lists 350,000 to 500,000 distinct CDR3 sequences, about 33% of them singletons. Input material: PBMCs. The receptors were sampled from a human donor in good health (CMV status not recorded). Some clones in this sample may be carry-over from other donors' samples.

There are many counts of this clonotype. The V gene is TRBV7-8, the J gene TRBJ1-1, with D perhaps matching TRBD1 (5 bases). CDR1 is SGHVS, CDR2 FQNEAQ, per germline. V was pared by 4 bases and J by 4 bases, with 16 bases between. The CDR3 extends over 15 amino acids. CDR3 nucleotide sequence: TGTGCCAGCAGCTCCTATTTTGGGGGGGGCACTGAAGCTTTCTTT. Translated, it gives CASSSYFGGGTEAFF.

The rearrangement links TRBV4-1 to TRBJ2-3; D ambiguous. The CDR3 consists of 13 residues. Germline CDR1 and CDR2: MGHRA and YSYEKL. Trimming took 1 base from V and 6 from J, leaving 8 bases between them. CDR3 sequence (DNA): TGCGCCAGCAGCCAAGGTCGGGTTGATACGCAGTATTTT. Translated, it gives CASSQGRVDTQYF.

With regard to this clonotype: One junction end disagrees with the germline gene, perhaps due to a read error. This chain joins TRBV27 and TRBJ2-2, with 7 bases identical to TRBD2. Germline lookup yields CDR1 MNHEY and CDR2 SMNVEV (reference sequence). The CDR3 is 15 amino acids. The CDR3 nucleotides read TGTGCCAGCGGTGGGAGGGGACTTCACACCGTGGAGCTGTTTTTT. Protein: CASGGRGLHTVELFF.

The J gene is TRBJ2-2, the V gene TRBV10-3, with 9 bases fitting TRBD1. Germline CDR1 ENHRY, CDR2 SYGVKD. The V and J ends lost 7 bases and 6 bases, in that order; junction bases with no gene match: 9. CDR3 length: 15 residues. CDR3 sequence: CAINPGQGGPGELFF. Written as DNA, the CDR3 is TGTGCCATCAATCCGGGACAGGGAGGCCCCGGGGAGCTGTTTTTT.

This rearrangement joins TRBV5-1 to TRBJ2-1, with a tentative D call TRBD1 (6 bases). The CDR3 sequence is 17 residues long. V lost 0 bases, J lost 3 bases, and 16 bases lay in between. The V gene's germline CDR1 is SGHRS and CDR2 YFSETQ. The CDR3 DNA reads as TGCGCCAGCAGCTTGGTTGGGTTAAGAGGGGGCTACAATGAGCAGTTCTTC. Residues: CASSLVGLRGGYNEQFF.

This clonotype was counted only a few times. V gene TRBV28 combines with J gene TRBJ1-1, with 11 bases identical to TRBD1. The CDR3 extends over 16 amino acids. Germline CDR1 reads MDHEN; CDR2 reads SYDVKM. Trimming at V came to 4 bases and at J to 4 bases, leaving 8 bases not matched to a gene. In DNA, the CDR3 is TGTGCCAGCAGTTCCTCCGGGACAGGGGGTTTCACTGAAGCTTTCTTT. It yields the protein CASSSSGTGGFTEAFF. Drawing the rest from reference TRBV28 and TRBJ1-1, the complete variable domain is DVKVTQSSRYLVKRTGEKVFLECVQDMDHENMFWYRQDPGLGLRLIYFSYDVKMKEKGDIPEGYSVSREKKERFSLILESASTNQTSMYLCASSSSGTGGFTEAFFGQGTRLTVV.

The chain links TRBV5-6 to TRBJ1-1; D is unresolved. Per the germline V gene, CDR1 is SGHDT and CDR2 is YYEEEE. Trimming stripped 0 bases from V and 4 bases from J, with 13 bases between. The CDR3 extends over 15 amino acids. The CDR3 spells CASSLGDLSGTEAFF. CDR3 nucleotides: TGTGCCAGCAGCTTGGGAGACCTTTCGGGCACTGAAGCTTTCTTT.

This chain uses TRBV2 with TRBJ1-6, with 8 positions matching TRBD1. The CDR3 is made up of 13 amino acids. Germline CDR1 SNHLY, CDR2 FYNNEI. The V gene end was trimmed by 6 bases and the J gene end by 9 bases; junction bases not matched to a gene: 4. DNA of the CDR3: TGTGCCAGCAGCGGACAGGGAGGTTCACCCCTCCACTTT. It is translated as CASSGQGGSPLHF.

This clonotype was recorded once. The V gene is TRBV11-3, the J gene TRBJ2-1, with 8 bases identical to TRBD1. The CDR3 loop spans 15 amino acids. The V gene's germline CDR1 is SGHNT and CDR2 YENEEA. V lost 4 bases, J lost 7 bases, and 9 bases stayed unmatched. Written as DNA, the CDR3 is TGTGCCAGCAGCTCCTCTCGGACAGGGAATAATGAGCAGTTCTTC. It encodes CASSSSRTGNNEQFF.

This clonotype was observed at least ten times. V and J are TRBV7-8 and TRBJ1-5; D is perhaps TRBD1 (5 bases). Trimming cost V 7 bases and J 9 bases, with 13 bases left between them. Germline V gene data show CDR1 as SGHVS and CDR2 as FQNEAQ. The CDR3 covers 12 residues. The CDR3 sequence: CASTSGGAPQHF. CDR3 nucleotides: TGTGCCAGCACCAGCGGGGGAGCGCCCCAGCATTTT.

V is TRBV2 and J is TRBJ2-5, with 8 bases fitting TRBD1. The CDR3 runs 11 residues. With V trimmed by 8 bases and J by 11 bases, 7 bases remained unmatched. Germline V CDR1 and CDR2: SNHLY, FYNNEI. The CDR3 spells CASRTGPGQYF. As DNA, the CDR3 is TGTGCCAGCCGGACAGGGCCGGGACAGTACTTC.

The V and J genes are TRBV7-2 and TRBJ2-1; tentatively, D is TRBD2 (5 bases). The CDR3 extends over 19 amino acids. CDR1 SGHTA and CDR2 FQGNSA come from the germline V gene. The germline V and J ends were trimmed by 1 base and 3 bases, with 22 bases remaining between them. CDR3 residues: CASSLVVTLGLSNYNEQFF. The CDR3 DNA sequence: TGTGCCAGCAGCTTAGTAGTTACCCTTGGACTTTCGAACTACAATGAGCAGTTCTTC.

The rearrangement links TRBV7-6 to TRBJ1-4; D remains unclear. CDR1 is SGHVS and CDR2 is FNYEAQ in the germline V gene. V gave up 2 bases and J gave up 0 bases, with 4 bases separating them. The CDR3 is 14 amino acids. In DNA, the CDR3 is TGTGCCAGCAGCTTACGGCCAACTAATGAAAAACTGTTTTTT. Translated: CASSLRPTNEKLFF.

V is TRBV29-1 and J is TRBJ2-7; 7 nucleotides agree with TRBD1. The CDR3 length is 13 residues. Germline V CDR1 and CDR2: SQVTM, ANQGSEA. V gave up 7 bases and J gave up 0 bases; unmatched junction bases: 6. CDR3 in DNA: TGCAGCGGGATCTACAGGGGCTCCTACGAGCAGTACTTC. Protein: CSGIYRGSYEQYF.

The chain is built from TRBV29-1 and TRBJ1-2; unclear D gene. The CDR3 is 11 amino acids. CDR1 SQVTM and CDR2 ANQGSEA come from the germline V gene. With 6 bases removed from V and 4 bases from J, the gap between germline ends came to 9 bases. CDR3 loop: CSVEGAYGYTF. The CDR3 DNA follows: TGCAGCGTAGAGGGAGCCTATGGCTACACCTTC.

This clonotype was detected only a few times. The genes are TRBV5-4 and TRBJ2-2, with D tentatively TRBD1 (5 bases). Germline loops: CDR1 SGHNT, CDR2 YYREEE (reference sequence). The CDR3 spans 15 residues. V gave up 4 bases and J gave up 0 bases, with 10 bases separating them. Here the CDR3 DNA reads TGTGCCAGCAGCCAGCGACAGTCGAACACCGGGGAGCTGTTTTTT. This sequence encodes CASSQRQSNTGELFF.

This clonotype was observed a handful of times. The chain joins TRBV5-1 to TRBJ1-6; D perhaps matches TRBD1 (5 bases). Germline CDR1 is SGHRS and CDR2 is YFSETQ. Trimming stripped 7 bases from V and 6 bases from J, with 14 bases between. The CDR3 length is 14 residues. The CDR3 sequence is CASETGTFNSPLHF. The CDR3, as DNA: TGCGCCAGCGAAACCGGGACGTTTAATTCACCCCTCCACTTT.

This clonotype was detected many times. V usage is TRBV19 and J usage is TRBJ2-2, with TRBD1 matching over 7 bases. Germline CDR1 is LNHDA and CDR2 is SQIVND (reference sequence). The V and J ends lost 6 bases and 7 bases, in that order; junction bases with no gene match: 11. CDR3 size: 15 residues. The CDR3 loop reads CASRPDRAVNGELFF. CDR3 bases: TGTGCCAGTAGACCCGACAGGGCGGTTAACGGGGAGCTGTTTTTT.

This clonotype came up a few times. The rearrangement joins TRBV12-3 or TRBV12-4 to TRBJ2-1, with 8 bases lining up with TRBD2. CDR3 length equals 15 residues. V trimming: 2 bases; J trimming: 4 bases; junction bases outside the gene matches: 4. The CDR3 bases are TGTGCCAGCAGTTTATACTTAGCGGGGTACAATGAGCAGTTCTTC. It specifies CASSLYLAGYNEQFF.

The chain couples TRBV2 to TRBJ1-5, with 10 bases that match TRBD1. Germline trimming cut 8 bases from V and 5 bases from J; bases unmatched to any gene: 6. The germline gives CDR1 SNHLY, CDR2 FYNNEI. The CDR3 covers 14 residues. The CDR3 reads CASSGTGDHQPQHF. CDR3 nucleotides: TGTGCCAGCTCCGGGACAGGGGATCATCAGCCCCAGCATTTT.

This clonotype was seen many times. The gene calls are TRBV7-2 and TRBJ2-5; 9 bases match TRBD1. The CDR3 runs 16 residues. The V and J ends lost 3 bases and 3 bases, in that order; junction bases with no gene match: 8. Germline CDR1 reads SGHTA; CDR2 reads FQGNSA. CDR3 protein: CASSLPPGTGKETQYF. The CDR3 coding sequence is TGTGCCAGCAGCTTGCCCCCCGGGACAGGGAAAGAGACCCAGTACTTC.

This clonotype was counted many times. Written as DNA, the CDR3 is TGTGCCAGCAGCAGACTAGCGGGGGGGCTTAATGAGCAGTTCTTC. It is translated as CASSRLAGGLNEQFF. V usage is TRBV12-3 or TRBV12-4 and J usage is TRBJ2-1; TRBD2 matches 14 bases. The CDR3 sequence is 15 residues long. The V segment lost 6 bases and the J segment 7 bases; nucleotides outside the gene matches: 5.

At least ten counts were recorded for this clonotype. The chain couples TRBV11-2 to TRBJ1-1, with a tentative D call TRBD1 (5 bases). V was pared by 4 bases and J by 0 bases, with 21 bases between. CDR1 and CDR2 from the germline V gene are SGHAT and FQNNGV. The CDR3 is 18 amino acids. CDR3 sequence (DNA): TGTGCCAGCAGCTCCTCGACAGCGAGGGTAGCCTTGAACACTGAAGCTTTCTTT. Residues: CASSSSTARVALNTEAFF.

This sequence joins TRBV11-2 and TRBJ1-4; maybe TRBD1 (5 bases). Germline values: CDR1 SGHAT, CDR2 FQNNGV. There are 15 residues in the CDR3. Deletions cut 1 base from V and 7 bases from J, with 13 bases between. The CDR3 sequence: CASSLARDFREKLFF. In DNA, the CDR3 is TGTGCCAGCAGCTTAGCCAGGGATTTTCGTGAAAAACTGTTTTTT.

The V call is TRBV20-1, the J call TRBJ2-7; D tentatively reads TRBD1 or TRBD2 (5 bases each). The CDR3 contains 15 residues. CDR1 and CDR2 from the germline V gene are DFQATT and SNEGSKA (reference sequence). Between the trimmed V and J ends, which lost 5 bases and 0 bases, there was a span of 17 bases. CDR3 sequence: CSAHAGTESSYEQYF. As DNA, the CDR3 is TGCAGTGCTCATGCCGGGACCGAGAGCTCCTACGAGCAGTACTTC.

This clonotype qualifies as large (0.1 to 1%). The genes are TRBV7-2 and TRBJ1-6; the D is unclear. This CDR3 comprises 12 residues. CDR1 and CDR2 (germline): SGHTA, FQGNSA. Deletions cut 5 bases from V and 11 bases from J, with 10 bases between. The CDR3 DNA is TGTGCCAGCAGCCCCCCCAGGACACCCCTCCACTTT. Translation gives CASSPPRTPLHF.

CDR3 amino acids: CASTEPGNTIYF. In DNA, the CDR3 is TGTGCCAGCACCGAGCCTGGAAACACCATATATTTT. This chain joins TRBV6-2 or TRBV6-3 and TRBJ1-3; no reliable D call. The germline gives CDR1 MNHEY, CDR2 SVGEGT. V was clipped by 7 bases and J by 2 bases, with 6 bases between them. The CDR3 consists of 12 residues.

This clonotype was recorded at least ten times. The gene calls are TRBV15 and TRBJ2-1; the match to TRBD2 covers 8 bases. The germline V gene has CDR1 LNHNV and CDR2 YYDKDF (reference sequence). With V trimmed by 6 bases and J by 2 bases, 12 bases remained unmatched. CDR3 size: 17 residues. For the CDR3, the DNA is TGTGCCACCAGGGGGTTATTAGCGGGGAAAACCTACAATGAGCAGTTCTTC. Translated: CATRGLLAGKTYNEQFF.

Here the CDR3 reads CASSLGGFIKNIQYF. The CDR3 DNA follows: TGTGCCAGCAGCTTAGGAGGGTTTATCAAAAACATTCAGTACTTC. The genes are TRBV11-2 and TRBJ2-4; weak D call: TRBD2 (5 bases). The CDR3 runs to 15 residues. The V end was cut by 1 base, the J end by 3 bases, with 10 bases between. CDR1 SGHAT and CDR2 FQNNGV come from the germline V gene.

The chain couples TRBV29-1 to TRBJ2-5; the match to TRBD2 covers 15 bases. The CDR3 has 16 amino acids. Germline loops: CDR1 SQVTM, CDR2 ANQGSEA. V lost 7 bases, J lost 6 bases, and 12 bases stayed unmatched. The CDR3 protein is CSAQKGGLAGGQTQYF. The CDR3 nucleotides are TGCAGCGCCCAAAAAGGGGGACTAGCGGGGGGTCAGACCCAGTACTTC.

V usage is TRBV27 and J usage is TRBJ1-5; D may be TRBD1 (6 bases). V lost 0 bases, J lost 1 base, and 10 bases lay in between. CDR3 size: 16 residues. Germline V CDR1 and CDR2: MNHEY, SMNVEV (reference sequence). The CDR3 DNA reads TGTGCCAGCAGTTTATCGGGGGGGCAGAGCAATCAGCCCCAGCATTTT. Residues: CASSLSGGQSNQPQHF.

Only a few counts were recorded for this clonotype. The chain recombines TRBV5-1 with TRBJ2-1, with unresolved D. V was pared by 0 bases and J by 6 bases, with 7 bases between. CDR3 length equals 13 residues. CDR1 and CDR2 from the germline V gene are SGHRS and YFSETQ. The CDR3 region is CASSLGPPNEQFF. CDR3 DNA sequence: TGCGCCAGCAGCTTGGGTCCTCCCAATGAGCAGTTCTTC. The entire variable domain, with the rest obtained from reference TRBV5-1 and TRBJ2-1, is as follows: KAGVTQTPRYLIKTRGQQVTLSCSPISGHRSVSWYQQTPGQGLQFLFEYFSETQRNKGNFPGRFSGRQFSNSRSEMNVSTLELGDSALYLCASSLGPPNEQFFGPGTRLTVL.